This T cell receptor (beta chain) is drawn from a study of blood T cell repertoires in COVID-19. Study at large: Acute and convalescent COVID-19 specimens originated in the United States, Italy and Spain. The analysed material was cDNA or gDNA that came from T cells, B-cell-depleted T cells, or PBMCs.

Produced via immunoSEQ multiplex PCR; TCRdb's table is partial and in-frame only. The sample holds approximately 120,000 clones, approximately 84% seen once. V trimming: 3 bases; J trimming: 8 bases; junction bases outside the gene matches: 1. The CDR3 loop spans 12 amino acids. Germline V CDR1 and CDR2: LGHDT, YNNKEL (reference sequence). Input material: peripheral blood. This receptor was identified in a woman aged 45-60 years with acute or convalescent COVID-19. The rearrangement joins TRBV3-1 (or the pseudogene TRBV3-2) to TRBJ2-3, with TRBD2 identical over 8 bases. The DNA of the CDR3 is TGTGCCAGCAGCCATGCGGGGGGTACGCAGTATTTT. Its translation: CASSHAGGTQYF.